The next 19 T cell receptor beta chains were all read from a single sample in a study of control samples from healthy donors and cancer patients (dated by TCRdb to 2018 to 2020). The library was built by means of the immunoSEQ multiplex PCR assay. TCRdb's version of the immuneACCESS table is confined to in-frame rearrangements and falls short of the full clone set. An unresolved V gene accounts for under half of the shortfall where checked; the remainder is of unknown origin. A total of 150,000 to 200,000 clones appear in this sample, roughly 93% of them only once. The top ten constitute more than 1.4% of the sample. The sample comprised blood. Receptors originate from a man between 18 and 35 years old in good health.

This chain joins TRBV28 and TRBJ2-7, with a weak D call TRBD1 (5 bases). Germline V gives CDR1 MDHEN, CDR2 SYDVKM. The CDR3 contains 17 residues. V lost 3 bases to trimming and J lost 2 bases, with 20 bases between them. CDR3 nucleotide sequence: TGTGCCAGCAGTTTTGCGGATAGCACCAGGGCCCCCTACGAGCAGTACTTC. Amino acids: CASSFADSTRAPYEQYF.

This chain uses TRBV5-8 with TRBJ2-3; TRBD2 might be the D (5 bases). This CDR3 contains 15 residues. The germline V gene has CDR1 SGHTS and CDR2 YDEGEE. The V gene lost 7 bases and the J gene lost 4 bases, with 19 bases spanning the gap. The CDR3 DNA reads as TGTGCCAGCGCTAGCCGGGGTAAAGGGCCAGATACGCAGTATTTT. Translation: CASASRGKGPDTQYF.

The chain links TRBV6-4 to TRBJ1-1; tentatively, D is TRBD1 (5 bases). The V and J ends lost 6 bases and 4 bases respectively, with 15 bases between them. The germline V gene has CDR1 MRHNA and CDR2 SNTAGT. This CDR3 region has 14 residues. The DNA of the CDR3 is TGTGCCAGCAGCCGGGGGGGGTCGAGCACTGAAGCTTTCTTT. This encodes CASSRGGSSTEAFF.

The chain employs TRBV18 and TRBJ1-5; a weak D match, TRBD1 (5 bases). Germline CDR1 is KGHSH and CDR2 is LQKENI. Trimming shortened V by 6 bases and J by 5 bases, and 11 bases separated the two germline ends. The CDR3 is 13 residues long. The CDR3 region has the DNA TGTGCCAGCTCCGACAGTGCGGATCAGCCCCAGCATTTT. It is translated as CASSDSADQPQHF.

The chain couples TRBV2 to TRBJ2-4; 7 bases agree with TRBD2. Looked up from germline, CDR1 is SNHLY and CDR2 is FYNNEI. The CDR3 loop spans 13 amino acids. Unmatched junction bases numbered 6, after V lost 3 bases and J lost 10 bases. CDR3 coding DNA: TGTGCCAGCAGTGATACGGGGGAGGGTATTCAGTACTTC. Translated, it gives CASSDTGEGIQYF.

The chain uses TRBV5-1 and TRBJ2-1; TRBD2 matches 7 bases. Trimming at V came to 1 base and at J to 6 bases, leaving 1 base not matched to a gene. This CDR3 is built from 13 residues. Per the germline V gene, CDR1 is SGHRS and CDR2 is YFSETQ. The CDR3 bases are TGCGCCAGCAGCTTGCGGGGGGTCAATGAGCAGTTCTTC. Residues: CASSLRGVNEQFF.

The chain carries TRBV7-3 and TRBJ1-4; the match to TRBD1 covers 7 bases. The CDR3 sequence is 18 residues long. From germline, CDR1 is SGHTA and CDR2 FQGTGA. Germline trimming cut 1 base from V and 7 bases from J; bases unmatched to any gene: 15. The CDR3: CASSLIERGGQSSEKLFF. The CDR3, as DNA: TGTGCCAGCAGCTTAATCGAGCGAGGGGGCCAGAGCAGTGAAAAACTGTTTTTT.

Only one count was recorded for this clone. This sequence joins TRBV28 and TRBJ2-7; 7 bases line up with TRBD1. The CDR3 sequence is 15 residues long. Trimming removed 5 bases from V and 0 bases from J; junction bases left unmatched: 7. Germline CDR1 reads MDHEN; CDR2 reads SYDVKM. CDR3 loop: CASSPPDRNSYEQYF. The DNA of the CDR3 is TGTGCCAGCAGTCCCCCGGACAGGAACTCCTACGAGCAGTACTTC.

This chain links TRBV5-1 with TRBJ2-7, with a weak D call TRBD1 (5 bases). CDR3 size: 14 residues. Germline-derived CDR1 and CDR2 are SGHRS and YFSETQ. V lost 2 bases and J 3 bases, leaving 12 bases between the germline ends. The CDR3 here is CASSFGQGYYEQYF. The CDR3 DNA sequence: TGCGCCAGCAGCTTCGGGCAGGGTTACTACGAGCAGTACTTC. The full variable domain, in which reference TRBV5-1 and TRBJ2-7 provide the parts outside the CDR3, is KAGVTQTPRYLIKTRGQQVTLSCSPISGHRSVSWYQQTPGQGLQFLFEYFSETQRNKGNFPGRFSGRQFSNSRSEMNVSTLELGDSALYLCASSFGQGYYEQYFGPGTRLTVT.

The genes are TRBV6-2 or TRBV6-3 and TRBJ2-1; maybe TRBD2 (5 bases). The CDR3 runs to 15 residues. CDR1 and CDR2 from the germline V gene are MNHEY and SVGEGT. V was pared by 4 bases and J by 7 bases, with 17 bases between. The CDR3 bases are TGTGCCAGCAGTTTAGACGGATCCCCGGGGAATGAGCAGTTCTTC. It translates to CASSLDGSPGNEQFF.

The gene calls are TRBV3-1 (or the pseudogene TRBV3-2) and TRBJ2-7; D tentatively reads TRBD1 or TRBD2 (5 bases each). Trimming pared 1 base from V and 3 bases from J, leaving 7 bases between. Germline assignment: CDR1 LGHDT and CDR2 YNNKEL (reference sequence). This CDR3 is built from 13 residues. CDR3 DNA: TGTGCCAGCAGCCAAGGGGGGTTCTACGAGCAGTACTTC. Its translation is CASSQGGFYEQYF.

The rearrangement joins TRBV10-3 to TRBJ1-6, with D possibly matching TRBD1 (5 bases). V lost 7 bases and J lost 9, with 13 bases in between. This CDR3 comprises 13 residues. Germline V gives CDR1 ENHRY, CDR2 SYGVKD. This CDR3 is CAITGGESSPLHF. DNA for the CDR3: TGTGCCATCACGGGGGGGGAAAGTTCACCCCTCCACTTT.

The chain uses TRBV10-3 and TRBJ1-3; the D is unclear. Germline CDR1 is ENHRY and CDR2 is SYGVKD. Trimming shortened V by 2 bases and J by 0 bases, and 8 bases separated the two germline ends. This CDR3 comprises 15 residues. CDR3 region: CAISERTSSGNTIYF. The CDR3 bases are TGTGCCATCAGTGAGAGGACCAGCTCTGGAAACACCATATATTTT.

The chain has TRBV5-1 and TRBJ2-7; perhaps D is TRBD1 or TRBD2 (5 bases each). Germline V lookup: CDR1 SGHRS, CDR2 YFSETQ. This CDR3 spans 14 amino acids. V was trimmed by 4 bases and J by 5 bases, leaving 16 bases between them. CDR3 sequence: CASSRGLGTNEQYF. CDR3 coding DNA: TGCGCCAGCAGCAGGGGATTGGGGACCAACGAGCAGTACTTC.

The genes are TRBV18 and TRBJ2-1, with D uncertain. This CDR3 region has 14 residues. The V and J ends lost 3 bases and 0 bases respectively, with 6 bases between them. Germline V gives CDR1 KGHSH, CDR2 LQKENI. This CDR3 reads CASSPRGSYNEQFF. CDR3 coding DNA: TGTGCCAGCTCACCTCGAGGCTCCTACAATGAGCAGTTCTTC.

This clone was seen once. The chain joins TRBV30 to TRBJ1-3; the D is unclear. The CDR3 extends over 14 amino acids. V gave up 0 bases and J gave up 0 bases, with 6 bases separating them. Germline lookup yields CDR1 GTSNPN and CDR2 SVGIG (reference sequence). In DNA form, the CDR3 reads TGTGCCTGGAGTGTTGCAGGCTCTGGAAACACCATATATTTT. This encodes CAWSVAGSGNTIYF.

The chain combines TRBV7-2 with TRBJ2-1; a weak D match, TRBD1 (5 bases). Germline CDR1 is SGHTA and CDR2 is FQGNSA. Trimming took off 4 bases at V and 4 bases at J, with 8 bases between the two ends. This CDR3 spans 13 amino acids. The CDR3 sequence is CASSSDRYNEQFF. For the CDR3, the DNA is TGTGCCAGCAGCTCCGACAGATACAATGAGCAGTTCTTC.

V usage is TRBV6-5 and J usage is TRBJ1-6, with a possible D match to TRBD1 (5 bases). Germline CDR1 and CDR2: MNHEY and SVGAGI. The CDR3 loop spans 14 amino acids. V was clipped by 7 bases and J by 6 bases, with 13 bases between them. The CDR3 DNA reads as TGTGCCAGCACCGGGGCCCTGATTAATTCACCCCTCCACTTT. Encoded protein: CASTGALINSPLHF.

The J gene is TRBJ1-1, the V gene TRBV5-1; D is unclear. V was clipped by 1 base and J by 0 bases, with 19 bases between them. Germline V gives CDR1 SGHRS, CDR2 YFSETQ. The CDR3 is 18 residues long. CDR3 sequence reads: CASSLSYSADHMNTEAFF. The CDR3 bases are TGCGCCAGCAGCTTGAGCTACAGCGCGGACCACATGAACACTGAAGCTTTCTTT. The variable domain in full, with the rest retrieved from reference TRBV5-1 and TRBJ1-1, is KAGVTQTPRYLIKTRGQQVTLSCSPISGHRSVSWYQQTPGQGLQFLFEYFSETQRNKGNFPGRFSGRQFSNSRSEMNVSTLELGDSALYLCASSLSYSADHMNTEAFFGQGTRLTVV.